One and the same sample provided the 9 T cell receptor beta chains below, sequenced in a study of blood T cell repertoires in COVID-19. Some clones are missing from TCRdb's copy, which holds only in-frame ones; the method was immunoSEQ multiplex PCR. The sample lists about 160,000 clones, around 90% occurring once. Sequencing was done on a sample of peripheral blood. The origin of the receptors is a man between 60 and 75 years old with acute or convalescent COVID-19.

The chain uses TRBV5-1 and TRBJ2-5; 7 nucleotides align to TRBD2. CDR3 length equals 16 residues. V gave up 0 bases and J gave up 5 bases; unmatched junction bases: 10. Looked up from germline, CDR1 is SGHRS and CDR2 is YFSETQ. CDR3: CASSLAGTTPGETQYF. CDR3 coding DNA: TGCGCCAGCAGCTTGGCTGGGACTACTCCCGGGGAGACCCAGTACTTC.

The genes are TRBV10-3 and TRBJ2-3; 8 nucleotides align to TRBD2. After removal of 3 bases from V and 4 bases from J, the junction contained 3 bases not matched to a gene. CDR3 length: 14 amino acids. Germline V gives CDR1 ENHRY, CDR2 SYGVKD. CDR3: CAISDPAGADTQYF. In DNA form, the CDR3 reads TGTGCCATCAGTGACCCAGCGGGGGCAGATACGCAGTATTTT.

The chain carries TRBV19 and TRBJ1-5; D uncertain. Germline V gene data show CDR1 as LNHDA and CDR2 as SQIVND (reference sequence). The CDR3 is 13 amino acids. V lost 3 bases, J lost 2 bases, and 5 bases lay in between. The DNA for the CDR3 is TGTGCCAGTAGTATTGGAGGCAATCAGCCCCAGCATTTT. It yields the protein CASSIGGNQPQHF.

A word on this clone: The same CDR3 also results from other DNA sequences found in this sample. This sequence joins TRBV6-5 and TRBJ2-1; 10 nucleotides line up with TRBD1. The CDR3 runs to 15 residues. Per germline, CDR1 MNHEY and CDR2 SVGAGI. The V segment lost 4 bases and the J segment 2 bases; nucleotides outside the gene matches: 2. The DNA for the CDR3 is TGTGCCAGCAGTTTGGACAGGGGGACCTACAATGAGCAGTTCTTC. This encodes CASSLDRGTYNEQFF.

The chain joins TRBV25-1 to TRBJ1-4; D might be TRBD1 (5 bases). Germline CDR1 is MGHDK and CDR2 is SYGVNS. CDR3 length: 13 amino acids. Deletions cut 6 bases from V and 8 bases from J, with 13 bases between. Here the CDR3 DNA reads TGTGCCAGCAGAGCAGGGCAACGAGAAAAACTGTTTTTT. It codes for CASRAGQREKLFF.

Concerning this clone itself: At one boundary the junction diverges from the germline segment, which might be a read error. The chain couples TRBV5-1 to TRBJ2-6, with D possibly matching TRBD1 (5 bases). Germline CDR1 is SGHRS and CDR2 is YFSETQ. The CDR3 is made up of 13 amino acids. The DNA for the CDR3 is TGCGCCAGCAGTTTGGACAAGCAGGCTCTCCTGACTTTC. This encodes CASSLDKQALLTF. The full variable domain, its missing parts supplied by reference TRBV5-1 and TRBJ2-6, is KAGVTQTPRYLIKTRGQQVTLSCSPISGHRSVSWYQQTPGQGLQFLFEYFSETQRNKGNFPGRFSGRQFSNSRSEMNVSTLELGDSALYLCASSLDKQALLTFGAGSRLTVL.

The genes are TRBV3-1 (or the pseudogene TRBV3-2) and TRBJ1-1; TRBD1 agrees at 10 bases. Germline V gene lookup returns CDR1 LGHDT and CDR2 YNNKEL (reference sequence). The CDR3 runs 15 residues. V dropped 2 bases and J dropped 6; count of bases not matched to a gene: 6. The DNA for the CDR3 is TGTGCCAGCAGCCAAAGGACTGGACAGGGGGCTGAAGCTTTCTTT. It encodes CASSQRTGQGAEAFF.

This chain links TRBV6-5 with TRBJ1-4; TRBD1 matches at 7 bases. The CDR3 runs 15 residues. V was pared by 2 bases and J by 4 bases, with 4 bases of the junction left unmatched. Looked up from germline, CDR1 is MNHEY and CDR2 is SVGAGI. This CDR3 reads CASSYGDRLNEKLFF. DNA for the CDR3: TGTGCCAGCAGTTACGGGGACAGACTTAATGAAAAACTGTTTTTT.

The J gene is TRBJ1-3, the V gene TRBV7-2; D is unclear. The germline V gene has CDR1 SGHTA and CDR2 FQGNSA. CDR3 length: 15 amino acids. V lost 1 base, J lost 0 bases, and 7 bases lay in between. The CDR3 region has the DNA TGTGCCAGCAGCTTAGTGGCCATCTCTGGAAACACCATATATTTT. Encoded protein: CASSLVAISGNTIYF.